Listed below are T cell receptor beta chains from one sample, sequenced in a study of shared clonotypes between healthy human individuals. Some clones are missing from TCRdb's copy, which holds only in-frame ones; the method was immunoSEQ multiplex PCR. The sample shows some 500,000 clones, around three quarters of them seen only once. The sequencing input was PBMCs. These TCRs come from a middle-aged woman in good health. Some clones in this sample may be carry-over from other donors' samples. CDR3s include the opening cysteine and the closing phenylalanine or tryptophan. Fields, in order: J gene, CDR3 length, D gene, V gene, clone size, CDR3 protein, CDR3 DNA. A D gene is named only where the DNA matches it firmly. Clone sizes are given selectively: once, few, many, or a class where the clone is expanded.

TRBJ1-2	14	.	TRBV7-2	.	CASSPDRANYGYTF	TGTGCCAGCAGCCCGGACAGAGCTAACTATGGCTACACCTTC
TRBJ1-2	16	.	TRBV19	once	CASSLGTLQDYYGYTF	TGTGCCAGTAGCCTCGGGACCTTACAGGACTACTATGGCTACACCTTC
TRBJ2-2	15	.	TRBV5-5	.	CASSLNPGFTGELFF	TGTGCCAGCAGCTTGAATCCGGGTTTCACCGGGGAGCTGTTTTTT
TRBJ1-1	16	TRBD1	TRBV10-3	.	CAISPGVDRGVIEAFF	TGTGCCATCAGTCCGGGGGTGGACAGGGGCGTCATTGAAGCTTTCTTT
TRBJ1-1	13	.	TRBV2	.	CASGIREDTEAFF	TGTGCCAGCGGGATAAGGGAGGACACTGAAGCTTTCTTT
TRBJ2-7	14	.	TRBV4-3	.	CASSQAGVPYEQYF	TGCGCCAGCAGCCAAGCGGGGGTCCCCTACGAGCAGTACTTC
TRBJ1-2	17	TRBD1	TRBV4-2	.	CASSQEGGGERNYGYTF	TGTGCCAGCAGCCAAGAAGGGGGCGGGGAGCGAAACTATGGCTACACCTTC
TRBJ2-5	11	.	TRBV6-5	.	CASRGGETQYF	TGTGCCTCCAGGGGGGGGGAGACCCAGTACTTC
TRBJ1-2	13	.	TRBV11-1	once	CASSSRQYYGYTF	TGTGCCAGCAGCTCTCGACAGTACTATGGCTACACCTTC
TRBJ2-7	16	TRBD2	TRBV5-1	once	CASSGPLAGGPYEQYF	TGCGCCAGCAGCGGACCTCTAGCGGGAGGTCCCTACGAGCAGTACTTC
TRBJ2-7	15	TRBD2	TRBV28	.	CASSRGLAGVYEQYF	TGTGCCAGCAGTCGGGGACTAGCGGGAGTGTACGAGCAGTACTTC
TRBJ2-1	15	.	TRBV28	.	CASSLRDWTYNEQFF	TGTGCCAGCAGTTTACGGGACTGGACTTACAATGAGCAGTTCTTC
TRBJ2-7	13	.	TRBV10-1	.	CASSRDPSDEQYF	TGCGCCAGCAGCCGGGACCCTTCTGACGAGCAGTACTTC
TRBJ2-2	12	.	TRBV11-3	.	CASSSGTGELFF	TGTGCCAGCAGCTCGGGCACCGGGGAGCTGTTTTTT
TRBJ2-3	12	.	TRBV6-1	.	CASMWGTDTQYF	TGTGCCAGCATGTGGGGCACAGATACGCAGTATTTT
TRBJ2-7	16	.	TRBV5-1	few	CASSLAAREFAHEQYF	TGCGCCAGCAGCTTGGCGGCGCGGGAATTTGCCCACGAGCAGTACTTC
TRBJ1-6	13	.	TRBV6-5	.	CASSQGRASPLHF	TGTGCCAGCAGCCAAGGAAGGGCTTCACCCCTCCACTTT
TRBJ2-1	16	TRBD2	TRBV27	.	CASSPENSGGLSEQFF	TGTGCCAGCAGTCCAGAGAACAGCGGGGGATTAAGTGAGCAGTTCTTC
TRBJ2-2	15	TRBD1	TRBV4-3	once	CASSRNRGHTGELFF	TGCGCCAGCAGCCGGAACAGGGGGCACACCGGGGAGCTGTTTTTT
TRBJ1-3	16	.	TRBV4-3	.	CASSQVQGRRGNTIYF	TGCGCCAGCAGCCAAGTACAGGGTCGAAGAGGAAACACCATATATTTT
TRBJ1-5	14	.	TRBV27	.	CASSYRAGNQPQHF	TGTGCCAGCAGTTACCGGGCTGGCAATCAGCCCCAGCATTTT
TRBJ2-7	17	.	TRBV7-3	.	CASSLRGPEQGDYEQYF	TGTGCCAGCAGCTTAAGAGGGCCCGAACAGGGCGACTACGAGCAGTACTTC